The clone carrying this T cell receptor beta chain was detected a few times. As yet, its antigen is unknown. The V end lost 4 bases, the J end lost 0 bases, and 9 bases lay between the germline ends. The CDR3 has 15 amino acids. Looked up from germline, CDR1 is SNHLY and CDR2 is FYNNEI. The assay was immunoSEQ multiplex PCR, and TCRdb's table has in-frame clones only and misses some. The table lists over 85,000 clones, approximately 80% of them singletons, with about 25% in the top ten. The data belong to a study of radiotherapy plus CTLA-4 blockade in lung cancer. Treatment of patients with chemo-refractory metastatic non-small-cell lung cancer consisted of focal radiation plus CTLA-4 blockade with ipilimumab. Study-level results: Blood-borne expansion of tumor-derived TCR clones followed radiotherapy plus ipilimumab.

The V call is TRBV2, the J call TRBJ2-2; possible D gene TRBD1, 6 bases. The sample was peripheral blood, taken from a patient treated with radiotherapy plus ipilimumab. This TCR was recovered from a human donor with non-small cell lung cancer that progressed on radiotherapy plus ipilimumab. CDR3 coding DNA: TGTGCCAGCAGTGCTGGGACAACGAACACCGGGGAGCTGTTTTTT. It specifies CASSAGTTNTGELFF.